This T cell receptor (beta chain) was obtained from a study of blood T cell repertoires in COVID-19. Study at large: Collection of acute and convalescent COVID-19 samples took place in the United States, Italy and Spain. PBMCs, B-cell-depleted T cells, or T cells provided the cDNA or gDNA that made up the material.

The CDR3 is made up of 13 amino acids. Trimming took 9 bases from V and 9 from J, leaving 15 bases between them. Per the original data handling: How many nucleated cells were present was estimated from reference gene primer amplification. The repertoire was sequenced with immunoSEQ multiplex PCR; TCRdb's copy has only in-frame clones and lacks some. V and J calls and clone size are as listed in that table; D and trimming were resolved from the DNA. This sample has roughly 200,000 clones, with around 80% found just once. Sequencing input: peripheral blood. The chain couples TRBV12-3 or TRBV12-4 to TRBJ1-6, with a possible D match to TRBD1 (6 bases). This TCR derives from a woman of 80 years or more with active or convalescent COVID-19. CDR3 amino acids: CASRGQGSSPLHF. CDR3 DNA: TGTGCCAGTCGCGGCCAGGGGAGTTCACCCCTCCACTTT.